This T cell receptor (beta chain) is drawn from a study of T cell changes during pregnancy in multiple sclerosis. Assay used: immunoSEQ multiplex PCR; TCRdb lists only in-frame clones, some missing. The data contain tens of thousands of clones, 90% of them singletons. Germline V gene sequence: CDR1 MRHNA, CDR2 SNTAGT. Trimming shortened V by 3 bases and J by 5 bases, and 8 bases separated the two germline ends. The length of the CDR3 is 13 residues. The chain combines TRBV6-4 with TRBJ2-1; D call uncertain. The clonotype comes from a female donor with multiple sclerosis, enrolled in a pregnancy study. The sample in question was CD8+ T cells from peripheral blood mononuclear cells, obtained in the second trimester of pregnancy. The CDR3 region is CASSEELHNEQFF. In nucleotides, the CDR3 is TGTGCCAGCAGTGAAGAACTCCACAATGAGCAGTTCTTC.